Below are 2 T cell receptor beta chains sequenced from a single sample in a study of blood T cell repertoires in COVID-19 (dated by TCRdb to 2020 to 2022). Library method: the immunoSEQ multiplex PCR assay. The table comes from immuneACCESS by way of TCRdb, which keeps in-frame sequences with V and J called. Part of the clones is missing from these tables; in studies checked, under half for an unresolved V gene and the rest for unknown reasons. A total of hundreds of thousands of clones appear in this sample, over 75% of them only once. The ten largest clones take up roughly a tenth of the sample. Material for sequencing was PBMCs or T cells enriched from blood (not recorded which). The receptors were sampled from a woman in her thirties or forties who had recovered from COVID-19.

The chain couples TRBV28 to TRBJ2-7; 7 bases match TRBD1. J was trimmed by 6 bases and V by 6 bases; bases with no gene match: 11. The CDR3 spans 14 residues. Germline-derived CDR1 and CDR2 are MDHEN and SYDVKM. DNA for the CDR3: TGTGCCAGCAGCTACACCGTGACAGGGCTCGAGCAGTACTTC. This sequence encodes CASSYTVTGLEQYF.

Points on this clone: A read error may account for a junction end that differs from germline. V and J are TRBV7-8 and TRBJ1-4; 8 bases are a match to TRBD1. Germline CDR1 is SGHVS and CDR2 is FQNEAQ. This CDR3 spans 14 amino acids. The DNA for the CDR3 is TGTGCCAGCAGGTTAGACAGGGGAGCGGAAAAACTGTTTTTT. This sequence encodes CASRLDRGAEKLFF.